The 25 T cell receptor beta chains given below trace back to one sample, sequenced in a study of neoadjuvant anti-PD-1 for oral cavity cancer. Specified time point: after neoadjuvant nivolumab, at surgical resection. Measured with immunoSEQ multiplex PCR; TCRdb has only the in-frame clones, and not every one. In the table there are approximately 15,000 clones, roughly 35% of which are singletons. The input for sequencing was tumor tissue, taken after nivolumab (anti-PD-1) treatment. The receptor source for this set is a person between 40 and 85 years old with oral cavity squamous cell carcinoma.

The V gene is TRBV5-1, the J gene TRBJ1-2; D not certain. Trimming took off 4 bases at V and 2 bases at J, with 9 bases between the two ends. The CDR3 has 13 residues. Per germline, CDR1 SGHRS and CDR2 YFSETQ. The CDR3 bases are TGCGCCAGCAGCCAGGAGGGAAACTATGGCTACACCTTC. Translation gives CASSQEGNYGYTF.

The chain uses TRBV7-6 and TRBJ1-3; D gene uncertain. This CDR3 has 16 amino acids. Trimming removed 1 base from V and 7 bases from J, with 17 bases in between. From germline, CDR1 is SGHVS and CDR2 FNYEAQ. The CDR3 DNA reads TGTGCCAGCAGCTTAGTAGCTACCAGCGGAGCGAACACCATATATTTT. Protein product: CASSLVATSGANTIYF.

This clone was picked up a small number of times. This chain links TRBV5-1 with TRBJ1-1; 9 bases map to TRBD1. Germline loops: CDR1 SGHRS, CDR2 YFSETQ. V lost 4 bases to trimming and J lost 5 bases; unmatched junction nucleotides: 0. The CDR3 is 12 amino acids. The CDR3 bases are TGCGCCAGCAGCGGGACAGGGACTGAAGCTTTCTTT. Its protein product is CASSGTGTEAFF. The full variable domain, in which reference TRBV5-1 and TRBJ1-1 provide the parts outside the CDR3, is KAGVTQTPRYLIKTRGQQVTLSCSPISGHRSVSWYQQTPGQGLQFLFEYFSETQRNKGNFPGRFSGRQFSNSRSEMNVSTLELGDSALYLCASSGTGTEAFFGQGTRLTVV.

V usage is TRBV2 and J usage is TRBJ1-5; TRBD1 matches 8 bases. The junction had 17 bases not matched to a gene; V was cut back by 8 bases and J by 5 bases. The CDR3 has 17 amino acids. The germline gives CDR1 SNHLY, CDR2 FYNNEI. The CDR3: CASAPGTGGGRDQPQHF. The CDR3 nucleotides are TGTGCCAGCGCCCCCGGGACAGGAGGGGGAAGGGATCAGCCCCAGCATTTT. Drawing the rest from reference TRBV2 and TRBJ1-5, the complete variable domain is EPEVTQTPSHQVTQMGQEVILRCVPISNHLYFYWYRQILGQKVEFLVSFYNNEISEKSEIFDDQFSVERPDGSNFTLKIRSTKLEDSAMYFCASAPGTGGGRDQPQHFGDGTRLSIL.

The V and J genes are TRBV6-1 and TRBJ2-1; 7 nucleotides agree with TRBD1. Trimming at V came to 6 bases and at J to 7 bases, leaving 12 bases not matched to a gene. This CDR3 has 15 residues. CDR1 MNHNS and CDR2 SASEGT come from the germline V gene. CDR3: CASRIDRVGGNEQFF. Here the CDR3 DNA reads TGTGCCAGCAGAATAGACAGGGTGGGCGGAAATGAGCAGTTCTTC.

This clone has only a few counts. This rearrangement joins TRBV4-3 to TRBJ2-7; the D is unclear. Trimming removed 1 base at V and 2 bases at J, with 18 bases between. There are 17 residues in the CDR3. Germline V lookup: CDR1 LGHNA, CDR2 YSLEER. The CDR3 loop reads CASSQVLARVPPYEQYF. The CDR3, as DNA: TGCGCCAGCAGCCAAGTCCTCGCCCGGGTTCCCCCCTACGAGCAGTACTTC.

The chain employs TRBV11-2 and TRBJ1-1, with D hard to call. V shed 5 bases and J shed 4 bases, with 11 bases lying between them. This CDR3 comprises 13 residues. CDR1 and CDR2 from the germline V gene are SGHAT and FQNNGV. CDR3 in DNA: TGTGCCAGCAGCAAGGAGAGAGTCACTGAAGCTTTCTTT. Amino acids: CASSKERVTEAFF.

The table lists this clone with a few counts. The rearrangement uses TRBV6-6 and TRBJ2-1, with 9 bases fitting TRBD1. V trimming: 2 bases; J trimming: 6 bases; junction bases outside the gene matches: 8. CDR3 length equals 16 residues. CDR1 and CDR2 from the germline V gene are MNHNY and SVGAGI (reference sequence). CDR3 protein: CASSYARGQGGNEQFF. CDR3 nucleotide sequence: TGTGCCAGCAGTTACGCCCGGGGACAGGGAGGCAATGAGCAGTTCTTC.

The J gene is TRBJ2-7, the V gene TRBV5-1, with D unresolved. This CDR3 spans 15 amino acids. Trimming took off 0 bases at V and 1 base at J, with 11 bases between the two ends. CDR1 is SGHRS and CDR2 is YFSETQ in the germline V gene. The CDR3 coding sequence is TGCGCCAGCAGCTTGGCCGTGGGCAGTTCCTACGAGCAGTACTTC. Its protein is CASSLAVGSSYEQYF.

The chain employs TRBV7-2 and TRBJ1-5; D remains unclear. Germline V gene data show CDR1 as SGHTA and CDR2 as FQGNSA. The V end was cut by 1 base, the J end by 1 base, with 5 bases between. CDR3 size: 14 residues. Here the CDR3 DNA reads TGTGCCAGCAGCTTAGAAACCAGCAATCAGCCCCAGCATTTT. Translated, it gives CASSLETSNQPQHF.

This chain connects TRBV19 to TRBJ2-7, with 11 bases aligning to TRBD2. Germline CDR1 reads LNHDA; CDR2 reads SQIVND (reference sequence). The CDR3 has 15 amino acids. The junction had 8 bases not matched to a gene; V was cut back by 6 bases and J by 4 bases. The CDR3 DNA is TGTGCCAGTAGGATGACCCGGACTAGCGGGTACGAGCAGTACTTC. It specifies CASRMTRTSGYEQYF.

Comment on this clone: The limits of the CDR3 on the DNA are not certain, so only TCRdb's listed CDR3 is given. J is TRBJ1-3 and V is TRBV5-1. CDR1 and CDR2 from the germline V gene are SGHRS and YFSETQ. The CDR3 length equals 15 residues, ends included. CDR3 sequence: CASSFGSGSGNTIYF.

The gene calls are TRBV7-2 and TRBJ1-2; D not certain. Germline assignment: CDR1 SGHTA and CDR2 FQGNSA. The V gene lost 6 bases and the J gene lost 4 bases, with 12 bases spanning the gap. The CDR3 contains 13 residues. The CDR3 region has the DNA TGTGCCAGCAGATTCGGCCATACCTATGGCTACACCTTC. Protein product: CASRFGHTYGYTF.

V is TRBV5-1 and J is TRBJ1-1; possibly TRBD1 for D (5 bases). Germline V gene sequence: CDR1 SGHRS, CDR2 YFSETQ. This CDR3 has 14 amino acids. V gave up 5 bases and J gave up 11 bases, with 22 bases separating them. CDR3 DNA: TGCGCCAGCAGGCAGGGCATGAGTTCGTCGTGGGCTTTCTTT. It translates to CASRQGMSSSWAFF.

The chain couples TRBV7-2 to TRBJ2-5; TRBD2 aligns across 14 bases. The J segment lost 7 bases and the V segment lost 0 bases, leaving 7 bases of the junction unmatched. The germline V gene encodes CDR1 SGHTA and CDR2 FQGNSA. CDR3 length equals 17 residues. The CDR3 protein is CASSLARLAGGPGTQYF. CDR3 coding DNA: TGTGCCAGCAGCTTAGCGAGACTAGCGGGGGGGCCGGGGACCCAGTACTTC. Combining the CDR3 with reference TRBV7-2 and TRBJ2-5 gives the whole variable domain GAGVSQSPSNKVTEKGKDVELRCDPISGHTALYWYRQSLGQGLEFLIYFQGNSAPDKSGLPSDRFSAERTGGSVSTLTIQRTQQEDSAVYLCASSLARLAGGPGTQYFGPGTRLLVL.

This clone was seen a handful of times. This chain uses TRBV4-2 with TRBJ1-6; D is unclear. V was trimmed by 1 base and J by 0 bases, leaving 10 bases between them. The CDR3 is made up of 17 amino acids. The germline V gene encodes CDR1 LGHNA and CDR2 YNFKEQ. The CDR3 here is CASSQVSLNSYNSPLHF. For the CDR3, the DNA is TGTGCCAGCAGCCAAGTTTCTCTAAACTCCTATAATTCACCCCTCCACTTT.

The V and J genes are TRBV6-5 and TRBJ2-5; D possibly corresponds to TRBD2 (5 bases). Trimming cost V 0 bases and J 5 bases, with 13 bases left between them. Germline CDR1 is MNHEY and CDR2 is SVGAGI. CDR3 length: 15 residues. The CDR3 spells CASSYSTYRGETQYF. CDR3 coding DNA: TGTGCCAGCAGTTACTCGACTTACCGGGGTGAGACCCAGTACTTC.

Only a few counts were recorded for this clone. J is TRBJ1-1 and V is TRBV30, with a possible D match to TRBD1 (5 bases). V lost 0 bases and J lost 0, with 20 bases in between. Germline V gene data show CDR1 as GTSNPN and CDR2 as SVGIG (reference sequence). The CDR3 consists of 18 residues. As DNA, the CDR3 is TGTGCCTGGAGTGTAAGGGTCAATCAGGGCGAGGTGAACACTGAAGCTTTCTTT. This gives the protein CAWSVRVNQGEVNTEAFF.

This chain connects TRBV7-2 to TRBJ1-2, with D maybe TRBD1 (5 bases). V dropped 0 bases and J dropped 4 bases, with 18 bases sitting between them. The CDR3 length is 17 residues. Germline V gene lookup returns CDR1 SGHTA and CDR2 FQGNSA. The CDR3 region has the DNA TGTGCCAGCAGCTTAGCGTCCCCCAGGGCGGACTCCTATGGCTACACCTTC. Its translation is CASSLASPRADSYGYTF.

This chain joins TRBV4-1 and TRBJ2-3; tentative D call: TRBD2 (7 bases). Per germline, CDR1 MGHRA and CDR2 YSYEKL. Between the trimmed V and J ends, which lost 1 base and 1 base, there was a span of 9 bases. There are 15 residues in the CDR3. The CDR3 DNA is TGCGCCAGCAGCCAAGGGGGGGGGCGCACAGATACGCAGTATTTT. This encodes CASSQGGGRTDTQYF.

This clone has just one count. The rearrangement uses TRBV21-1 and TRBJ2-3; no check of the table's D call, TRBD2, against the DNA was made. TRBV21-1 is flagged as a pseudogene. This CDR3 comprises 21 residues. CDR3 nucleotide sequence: TGTGCCAGCAGCCTCAGATGGGCGGGGGGGCCACGACTCCGACTCACAGATACGCAGTATTTT. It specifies CASSLRWAGGPRLRLTDTQYF.

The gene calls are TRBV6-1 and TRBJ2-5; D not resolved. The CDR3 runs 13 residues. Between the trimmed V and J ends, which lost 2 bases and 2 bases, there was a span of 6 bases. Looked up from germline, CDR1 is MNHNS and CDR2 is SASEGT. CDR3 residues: CASSEPAQETQYF. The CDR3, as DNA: TGTGCCAGCAGTGAACCGGCGCAAGAGACCCAGTACTTC.

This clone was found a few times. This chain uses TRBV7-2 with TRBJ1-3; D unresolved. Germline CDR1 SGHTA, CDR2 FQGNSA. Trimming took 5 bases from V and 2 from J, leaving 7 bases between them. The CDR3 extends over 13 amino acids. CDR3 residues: CASSLGPGNTIYF. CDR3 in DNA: TGTGCCAGCAGCCTAGGCCCTGGAAACACCATATATTTT. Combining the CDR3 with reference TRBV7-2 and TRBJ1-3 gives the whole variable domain GAGVSQSPSNKVTEKGKDVELRCDPISGHTALYWYRQSLGQGLEFLIYFQGNSAPDKSGLPSDRFSAERTGGSVSTLTIQRTQQEDSAVYLCASSLGPGNTIYFGEGSWLTVV.

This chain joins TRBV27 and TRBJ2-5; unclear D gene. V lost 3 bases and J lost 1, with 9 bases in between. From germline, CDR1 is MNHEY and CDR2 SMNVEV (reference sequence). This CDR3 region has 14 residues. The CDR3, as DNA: TGTGCCAGCAGTTTGTCAGGAAGCCAAGAGACCCAGTACTTC. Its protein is CASSLSGSQETQYF.

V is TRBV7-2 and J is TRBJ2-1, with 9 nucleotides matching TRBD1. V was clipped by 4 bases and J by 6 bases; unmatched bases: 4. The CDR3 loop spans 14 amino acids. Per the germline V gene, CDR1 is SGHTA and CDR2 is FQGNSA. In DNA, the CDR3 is TGTGCCAGCAGCTCCAGGACAGGGGTCAATGAGCAGTTCTTC. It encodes CASSSRTGVNEQFF.